The present TCR beta chain was sequenced within a study of shared clonotypes between healthy human individuals. Study results and limitations: Relative to their counterparts shared across all four donors, non-shared clonotypes exhibited diminished generation probabilities.

This clone has more than one count but fewer than ten. Its specificity is unknown. This CDR3 comprises 14 residues. Deletions cut 2 bases from V and 5 bases from J, with 13 bases between. CDR1 is SGHTA and CDR2 is FQGNSA in the germline V gene. The method was immunoSEQ multiplex PCR; TCRdb's version includes in-frame clones alone and lacks a portion of them. Counted here are some 1,100,000 clones, 75% to 80% occurring once; the ten biggest clones make up about 0.52%. Healthy HIV-negative adults without recent acute infections or vaccinations served as donors. The sequence derives from a man aged 18 to 30 in good health. Some clones in this sample may be carry-over from other donors' samples. The rearrangement joins TRBV7-2 to TRBJ2-7, with unresolved D. The sequenced material came from memory CD4+ T cells from PBMCs. Subset specified: CD45RA-negative fraction. CDR3 loop: CASSLSPGPHEQYF. The CDR3 coding sequence is TGTGCCAGCAGCTTATCACCAGGTCCCCACGAGCAGTACTTC.